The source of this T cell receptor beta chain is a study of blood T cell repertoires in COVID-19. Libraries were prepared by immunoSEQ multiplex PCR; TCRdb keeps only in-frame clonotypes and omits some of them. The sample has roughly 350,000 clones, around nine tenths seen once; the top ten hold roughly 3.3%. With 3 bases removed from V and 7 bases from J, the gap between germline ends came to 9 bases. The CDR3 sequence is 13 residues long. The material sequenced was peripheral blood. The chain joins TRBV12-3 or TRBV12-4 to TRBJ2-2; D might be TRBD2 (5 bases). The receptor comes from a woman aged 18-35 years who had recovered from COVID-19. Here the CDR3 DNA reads TGTGCCAGCAGTTTCAAGCGGAACGGGGAGCTGTTTTTT. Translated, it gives CASSFKRNGELFF.